Shown below are 25 T cell receptor beta chains from a single sample sequenced in a study of cytomegalovirus exposure and HLA in healthy donors. PCR amplification relied on 60 Vbeta primers (plus 13 Jbeta primers). Profiled with immunoSEQ multiplex PCR; TCRdb holds only in-frame clones, not every one. There are some 150,000 clones in the sample; about 85% occur only once, and roughly 3.4% lies in the top ten. The sample consisted of PBMCs. The receptors stem from a human donor in good health.

The chain uses TRBV9 and TRBJ2-7, with 7 positions matching TRBD2. Per germline, CDR1 SGDLS and CDR2 YYNGEE. This CDR3 contains 14 residues. After removal of 3 bases from V and 0 bases from J, the junction contained 3 bases not matched to a gene. The CDR3: CASSGIAGSYEQYF. DNA of the CDR3: TGTGCCAGCAGCGGGATAGCGGGCTCCTACGAGCAGTACTTC.

This rearrangement joins TRBV30 to TRBJ2-2; TRBD1 matches 7 bases. This CDR3 region has 13 residues. V dropped 3 bases and J dropped 5; count of bases not matched to a gene: 3. The germline V gene has CDR1 GTSNPN and CDR2 SVGIG (reference sequence). The CDR3 sequence: CAWRRQGTGELFF. DNA for the CDR3: TGTGCCTGGAGAAGACAGGGAACCGGGGAGCTGTTTTTT.

The V and J genes are TRBV4-1 and TRBJ1-3; D unclear. Per germline, CDR1 MGHRA and CDR2 YSYEKL. Trimming pared 2 bases from V and 4 bases from J, leaving 21 bases between. The CDR3 is 18 amino acids. This chain's CDR3 is CASSQPPPMSRSGNTIYF. CDR3 DNA sequence: TGCGCCAGCAGCCAACCTCCACCCATGAGTCGGTCCGGAAACACCATATATTTT.

This clone was counted between two and nine times. The chain uses TRBV25-1 and TRBJ2-5, with TRBD1 matching over 9 bases. Trimming removed 6 bases from V and 4 bases from J; junction bases left unmatched: 9. CDR1 and CDR2 from the germline V gene are MGHDK and SYGVNS. The CDR3 has 15 residues. CDR3 region: CASRAGTGYLETQYF. The CDR3 bases are TGTGCCAGCAGGGCCGGGACAGGGTATTTAGAGACCCAGTACTTC.

The genes are TRBV7-9 and TRBJ2-7; 10 bases line up with TRBD2. The CDR3 runs 15 residues. V shed 6 bases and J 5 bases; nucleotides not matched to a gene: 10. CDR1 is SEHNR, CDR2 FQNEAQ, per germline (reference sequence). The CDR3 coding sequence is TGTGCCAGCAGTCACAGCGGGGGGGCGAGGAACGAGCAGTACTTC. Protein product: CASSHSGGARNEQYF.

V is TRBV6-1 and J is TRBJ1-1; 7 nucleotides line up with TRBD1. From germline, CDR1 is MNHNS and CDR2 SASEGT. V trimming: 3 bases; J trimming: 11 bases; junction bases outside the gene matches: 12. There are 14 residues in the CDR3. The DNA for the CDR3 is TGTGCCAGCAGTGAGGTGTGGGACAGTGGGGTGGCTTTCTTT. This encodes CASSEVWDSGVAFF.

The rearrangement links TRBV11-2 to TRBJ2-5, with 8 bases aligning to TRBD2. The J segment lost 11 bases and the V segment lost 0 bases, leaving 17 bases of the junction unmatched. Germline lookup yields CDR1 SGHAT and CDR2 FQNNGV. This CDR3 region has 17 residues. The CDR3 region has the DNA TGTGCCAGCAGCTTAGATCGATCGGGACTAGTGGGGCGGGAGCAGTACTTC. This sequence encodes CASSLDRSGLVGREQYF.

A single count supports this clone. The chain joins TRBV11-2 to TRBJ1-6; D might be TRBD1 (6 bases). CDR1 and CDR2 from the germline V gene are SGHAT and FQNNGV. This CDR3 has 15 amino acids. V was trimmed by 2 bases and J by 8 bases, leaving 13 bases between them. The CDR3 nucleotides read TGTGCCAGCAGCTTAAGGGGGACTAACGATTCACCCCTCCACTTT. Its protein product is CASSLRGTNDSPLHF.

On this clone itself: The sample contains more than one DNA sequence encoding this CDR3. This chain joins TRBV6-1 and TRBJ2-7; D not resolved. The CDR3 extends over 16 amino acids. The germline V and J ends were trimmed by 1 base and 0 bases, with 13 bases remaining between them. Germline-derived CDR1 and CDR2 are MNHNS and SASEGT. The CDR3 loop reads CASSEGRGLSSYEQYF. CDR3 DNA sequence: TGTGCCAGCAGTGAAGGACGCGGCTTGAGCTCCTACGAGCAGTACTTC.

Only a few counts were recorded for this clone. The chain links TRBV7-9 to TRBJ2-1; TRBD1 matches at 7 bases. Germline CDR1 SEHNR, CDR2 FQNEAQ (reference sequence). There are 14 residues in the CDR3. The junction had 11 bases not matched to a gene; V was cut back by 5 bases and J by 10 bases. The CDR3 protein is CASSELTGVWEQFF. In DNA form, the CDR3 reads TGTGCCAGCAGCGAACTAACAGGGGTATGGGAGCAGTTCTTC.

This chain links TRBV2 with TRBJ2-1; TRBD2 is a possible D gene (5 bases). CDR3 length: 13 residues. Trimming took off 10 bases at V and 10 bases at J, with 20 bases between the two ends. Per the germline V gene, CDR1 is SNHLY and CDR2 is FYNNEI. CDR3 bases: TGTGCCAAAAGACTAACGCCGGCGCTCGAGCAGTTCTTC. Protein product: CAKRLTPALEQFF.

The chain has TRBV19 and TRBJ1-6, with a tentative D call TRBD1 (5 bases). This CDR3 comprises 15 residues. Germline V gene sequence: CDR1 LNHDA, CDR2 SQIVND (reference sequence). Trimming left V 9 bases short and J 7 bases short, with 19 bases between. In nucleotides, the CDR3 is TGTGCCAGCAATTTCAGGGTAGGATCAAATTCACCCCTCCACTTT. Amino acids: CASNFRVGSNSPLHF.

The chain carries TRBV6-5 and TRBJ1-3, with TRBD1 as a possible D gene (5 bases). Germline values: CDR1 MNHEY, CDR2 SVGAGI. With 6 bases removed from V and 2 bases from J, the gap between germline ends came to 11 bases. The CDR3 has 14 residues. The CDR3 DNA follows: TGTGCCAGCAGCCGTACAGGAGCTGGAAACACCATATATTTT. Translation: CASSRTGAGNTIYF.

The rearrangement joins TRBV4-1 to TRBJ2-5, with 11 bases lining up with TRBD2. The better agreement between TRBJ2-7 and the DNA end casts doubt on the J call. The CDR3 has 18 residues. Germline lookup yields CDR1 MGHRA and CDR2 YSYEKL. The CDR3 reads CASSQETSGVHLTYEQYF. The CDR3 coding sequence is TGCGCCAGCAGCCAAGAGACTAGCGGGGTCCACCTAACATACGAGCAGTACTTC.

CDR3 region: CASSLGSDGNTIYF. CDR3 nucleotides: TGCGCCAGCAGCTTGGGGAGTGACGGAAACACCATATATTTT. The chain has TRBV5-1 and TRBJ1-3, with D unresolved. This CDR3 comprises 14 residues. V lost 0 bases to trimming and J lost 4 bases, with 8 bases between them. Germline V CDR1 and CDR2: SGHRS, YFSETQ.

This clone was counted a single time. This chain joins TRBV5-8 and TRBJ2-7; TRBD1 aligns across 10 bases. CDR3 length equals 16 residues. Germline lookup yields CDR1 SGHTS and CDR2 YDEGEE. Trimming cost V 4 bases and J 4 bases; bases outside gene matches: 11. CDR3 DNA sequence: TGTGCCAGCAGCCCGAATTGGGGACAGGGGAATTACGAGCAGTACTTC. It yields the protein CASSPNWGQGNYEQYF.

This clone was counted a single time. V usage is TRBV7-2 and J usage is TRBJ1-4; 9 bases map to TRBD1. This CDR3 is 18 amino acids long. The junction had 16 bases not matched to a gene; V was cut back by 7 bases and J by 4 bases. Germline V gene sequence: CDR1 SGHTA, CDR2 FQGNSA. CDR3 DNA sequence: TGTGCCAGCACCCTGACCGGGACAGGGCCCAGAAGTAATGAAAAACTGTTTTTT. Translation gives CASTLTGTGPRSNEKLFF.

This sequence joins TRBV18 and TRBJ1-5; D is undetermined. The V gene lost 5 bases and the J gene lost 6 bases, with 11 bases spanning the gap. The CDR3 covers 13 residues. In germline, CDR1 is KGHSH, CDR2 LQKENI. CDR3 nucleotides: TGTGCCAGCTCAAGAGCGGGGAGTCAGCCCCAGCATTTT. Protein sequence: CASSRAGSQPQHF.

V is TRBV10-2 and J is TRBJ2-3; D possibly corresponds to TRBD2 (6 bases). Germline assignment: CDR1 WSHSY and CDR2 SAAADI. The ends were cut back, 3 bases at V and 0 bases at J, with 10 bases in the middle. CDR3 size: 15 residues. The DNA for the CDR3 is TGCGCCAGCAGTGACTGGGGGGATAGCACAGATACGCAGTATTTT. It translates to CASSDWGDSTDTQYF.

The chain carries TRBV28 and TRBJ2-7; 9 positions agree with TRBD2. The CDR3 sequence is 17 residues long. Germline loops: CDR1 MDHEN, CDR2 SYDVKM. J lost 1 base, V lost 6 bases, and 13 bases had no gene match. CDR3 protein: CASRPTRTSAISYEQYF. The CDR3 DNA sequence: TGTGCCAGCAGACCGACACGGACTAGCGCGATTTCCTACGAGCAGTACTTC.

V is TRBV27 and J is TRBJ2-5; 7 bases line up with TRBD2. The CDR3 sequence is 16 residues long. The germline V gene has CDR1 MNHEY and CDR2 SMNVEV (reference sequence). V gave up 0 bases and J gave up 5 bases; unmatched junction bases: 9. The CDR3 is CASSLSSPSGVETQYF. Written as DNA, the CDR3 is TGTGCCAGCAGTTTATCGAGCCCCAGCGGGGTGGAGACCCAGTACTTC.

V usage is TRBV7-3 and J usage is TRBJ2-2; possibly TRBD1 for D (5 bases). The ends were cut back, 1 base at V and 6 bases at J, with 18 bases in the middle. This CDR3 is 17 amino acids long. CDR1 SGHTA and CDR2 FQGTGA come from the germline V gene. Here the CDR3 reads CASSLSPSGLRSGELFF. The DNA for the CDR3 is TGTGCCAGCAGCTTAAGTCCGTCAGGGCTTAGATCCGGGGAGCTGTTTTTT.

The chain joins TRBV7-6 to TRBJ2-3; 12 bases line up with TRBD2. In germline, CDR1 is SGHVS, CDR2 FNYEAQ. Trimming removed 2 bases from V and 4 bases from J; junction bases left unmatched: 13. CDR3 length: 19 residues. For the CDR3, the DNA is TGTGCCAGCAGCTTAACAGGGGGTCCTAGCGGGGGGGCCGCAGATACGCAGTATTTT. It is translated as CASSLTGGPSGGAADTQYF.

This clone has only one observation. The rearrangement joins TRBV10-2 to TRBJ2-7; D remains unclear. The CDR3 covers 13 residues. The germline V gene encodes CDR1 WSHSY and CDR2 SAAADI. The V end lost 5 bases, the J end lost 5 bases, and 13 bases lay between the germline ends. The CDR3 bases are TGCGCCAGCAGTACTATAGCCCTCCACGAGCAGTACTTC. Translating it yields CASSTIALHEQYF.

A remark on this clone: This sample also contains other DNA sequences that code for the same CDR3. This chain connects TRBV5-6 to TRBJ2-7, with D maybe TRBD1 (7 bases). The V end lost 2 bases, the J end lost 3 bases, and 12 bases lay between the germline ends. The CDR3 runs to 14 residues. Germline CDR1 is SGHDT and CDR2 is YYEEEE. The CDR3: CASSLRQGLYEQYF. CDR3 DNA: TGTGCCAGCAGCTTACGACAGGGACTCTACGAGCAGTACTTC.